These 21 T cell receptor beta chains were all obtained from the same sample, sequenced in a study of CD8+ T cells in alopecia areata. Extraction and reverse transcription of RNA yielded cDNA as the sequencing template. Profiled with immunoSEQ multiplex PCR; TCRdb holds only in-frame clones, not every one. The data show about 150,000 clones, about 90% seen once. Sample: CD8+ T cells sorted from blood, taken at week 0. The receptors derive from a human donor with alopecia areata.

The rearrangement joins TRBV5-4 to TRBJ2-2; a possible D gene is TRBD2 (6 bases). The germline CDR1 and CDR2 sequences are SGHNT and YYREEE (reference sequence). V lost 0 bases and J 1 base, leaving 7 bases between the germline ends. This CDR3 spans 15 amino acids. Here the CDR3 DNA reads TGTGCCAGCAGCTTGGGCGGGGTGAACACCGGGGAGCTGTTTTTT. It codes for CASSLGGVNTGELFF.

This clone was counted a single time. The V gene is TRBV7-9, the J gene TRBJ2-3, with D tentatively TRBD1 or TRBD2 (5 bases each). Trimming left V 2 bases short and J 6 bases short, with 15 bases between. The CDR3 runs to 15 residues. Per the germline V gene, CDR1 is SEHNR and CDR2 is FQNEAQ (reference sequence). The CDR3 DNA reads TGTGCCAGCAGCTTACTAAGTCACCGGGGCGATACGCAGTATTTT. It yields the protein CASSLLSHRGDTQYF.

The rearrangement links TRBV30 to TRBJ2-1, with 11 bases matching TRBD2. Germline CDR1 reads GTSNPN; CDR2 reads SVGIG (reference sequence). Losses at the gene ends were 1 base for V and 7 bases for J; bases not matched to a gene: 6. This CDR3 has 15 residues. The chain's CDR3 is CAWSESGLAVNEQFF. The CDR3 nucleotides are TGTGCCTGGAGTGAGTCGGGACTAGCGGTAAATGAGCAGTTCTTC.

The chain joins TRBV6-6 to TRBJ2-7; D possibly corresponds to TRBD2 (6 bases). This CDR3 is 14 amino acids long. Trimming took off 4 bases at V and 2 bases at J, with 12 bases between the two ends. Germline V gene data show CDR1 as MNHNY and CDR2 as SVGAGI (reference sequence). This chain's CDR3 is CASSLADYPYEQYF. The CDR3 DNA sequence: TGTGCCAGCAGTTTAGCGGACTATCCCTACGAGCAGTACTTC.

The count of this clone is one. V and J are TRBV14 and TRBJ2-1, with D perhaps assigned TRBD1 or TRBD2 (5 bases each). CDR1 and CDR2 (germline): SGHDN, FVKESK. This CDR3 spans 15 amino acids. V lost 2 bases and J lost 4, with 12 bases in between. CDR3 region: CASSQFVGVYNEQFF. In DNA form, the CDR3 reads TGTGCCAGCAGCCAATTCGTGGGGGTGTACAATGAGCAGTTCTTC.

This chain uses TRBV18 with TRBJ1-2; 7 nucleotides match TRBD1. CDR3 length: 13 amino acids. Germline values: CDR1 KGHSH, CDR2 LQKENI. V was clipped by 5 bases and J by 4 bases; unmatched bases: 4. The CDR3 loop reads CASSSGGGYGYTF. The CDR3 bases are TGTGCCAGCTCATCAGGGGGTGGCTATGGCTACACCTTC.

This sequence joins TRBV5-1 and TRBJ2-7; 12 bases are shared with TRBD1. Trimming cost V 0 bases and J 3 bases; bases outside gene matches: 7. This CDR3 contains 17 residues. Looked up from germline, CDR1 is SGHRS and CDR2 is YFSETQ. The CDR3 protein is CASSLATRDRGLYEQYF. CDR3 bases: TGCGCCAGCAGCTTGGCCACGCGGGACAGGGGGCTCTACGAGCAGTACTTC.

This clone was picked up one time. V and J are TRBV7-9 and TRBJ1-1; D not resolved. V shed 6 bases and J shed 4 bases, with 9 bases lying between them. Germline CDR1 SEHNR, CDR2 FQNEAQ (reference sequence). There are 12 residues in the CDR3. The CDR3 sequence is CASSSTSTEAFF. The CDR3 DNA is TGTGCCAGCAGTTCTACGTCCACTGAAGCTTTCTTT.

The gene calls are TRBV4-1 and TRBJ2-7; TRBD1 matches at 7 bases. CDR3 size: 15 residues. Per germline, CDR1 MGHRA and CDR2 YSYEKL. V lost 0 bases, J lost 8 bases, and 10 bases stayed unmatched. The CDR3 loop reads CASSQDSGTVSQQYF. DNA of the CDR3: TGCGCCAGCAGCCAAGACTCCGGGACAGTTTCACAGCAGTACTTC.

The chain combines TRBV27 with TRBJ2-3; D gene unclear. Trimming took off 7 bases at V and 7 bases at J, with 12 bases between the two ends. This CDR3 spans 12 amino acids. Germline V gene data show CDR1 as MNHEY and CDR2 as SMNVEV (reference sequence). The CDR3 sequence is CASTGSHNTQYF. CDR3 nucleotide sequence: TGTGCCAGCACCGGCAGCCACAATACGCAGTATTTT.

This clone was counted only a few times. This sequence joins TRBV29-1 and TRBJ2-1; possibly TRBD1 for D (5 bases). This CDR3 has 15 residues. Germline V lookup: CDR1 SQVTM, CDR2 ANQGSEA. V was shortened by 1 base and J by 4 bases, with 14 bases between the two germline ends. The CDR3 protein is CSVEAAGRTYNEQFF. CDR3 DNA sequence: TGCAGCGTTGAAGCGGCAGGGCGAACATACAATGAGCAGTTCTTC.

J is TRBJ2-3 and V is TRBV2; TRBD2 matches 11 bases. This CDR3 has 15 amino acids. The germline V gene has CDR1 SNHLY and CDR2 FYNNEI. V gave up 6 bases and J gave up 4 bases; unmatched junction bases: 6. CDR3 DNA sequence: TGTGCCAGCAGGCAACTAGCGGGAGATTCAGATACGCAGTATTTT. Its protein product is CASRQLAGDSDTQYF. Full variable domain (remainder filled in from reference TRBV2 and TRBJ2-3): EPEVTQTPSHQVTQMGQEVILRCVPISNHLYFYWYRQILGQKVEFLVSFYNNEISEKSEIFDDQFSVERPDGSNFTLKIRSTKLEDSAMYFCASRQLAGDSDTQYFGPGTRLTVL.

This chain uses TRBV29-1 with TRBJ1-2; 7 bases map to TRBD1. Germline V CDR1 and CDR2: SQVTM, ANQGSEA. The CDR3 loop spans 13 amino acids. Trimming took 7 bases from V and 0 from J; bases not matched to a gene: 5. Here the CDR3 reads CSGTGDTNYGYTF. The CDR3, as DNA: TGCAGCGGCACAGGGGATACTAACTATGGCTACACCTTC.

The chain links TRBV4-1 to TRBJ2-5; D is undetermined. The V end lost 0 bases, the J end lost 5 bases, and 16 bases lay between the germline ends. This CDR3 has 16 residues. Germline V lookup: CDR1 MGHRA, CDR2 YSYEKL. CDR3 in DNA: TGCGCCAGCAGCCAAGATTATCCGAGTTTATGGGAGACCCAGTACTTC. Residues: CASSQDYPSLWETQYF.

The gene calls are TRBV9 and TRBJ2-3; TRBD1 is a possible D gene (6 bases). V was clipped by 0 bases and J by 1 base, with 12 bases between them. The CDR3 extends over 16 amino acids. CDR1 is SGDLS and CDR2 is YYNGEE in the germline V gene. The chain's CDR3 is CASSVENRDGTDTQYF. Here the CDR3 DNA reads TGTGCCAGCAGCGTAGAGAACAGGGATGGCACAGATACGCAGTATTTT.

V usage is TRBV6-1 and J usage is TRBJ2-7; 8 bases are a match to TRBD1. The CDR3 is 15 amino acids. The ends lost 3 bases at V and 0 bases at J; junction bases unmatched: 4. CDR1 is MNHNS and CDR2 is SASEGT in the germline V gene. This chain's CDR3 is CASSEDRDSSYEQYF. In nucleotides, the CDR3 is TGTGCCAGCAGTGAGGACAGGGATAGCTCCTACGAGCAGTACTTC.

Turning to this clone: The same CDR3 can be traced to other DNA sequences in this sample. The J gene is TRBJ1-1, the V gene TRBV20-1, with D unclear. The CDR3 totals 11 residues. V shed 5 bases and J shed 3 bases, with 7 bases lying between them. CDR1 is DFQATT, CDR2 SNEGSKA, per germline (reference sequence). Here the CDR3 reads CSASDYTEAFF. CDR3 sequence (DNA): TGCAGTGCTTCTGATTACACTGAAGCTTTCTTT.

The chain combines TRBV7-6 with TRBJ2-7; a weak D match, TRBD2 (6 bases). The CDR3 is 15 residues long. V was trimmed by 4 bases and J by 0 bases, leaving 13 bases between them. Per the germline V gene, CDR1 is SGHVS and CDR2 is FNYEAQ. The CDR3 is CASSWVAESSYEQYF. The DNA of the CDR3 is TGTGCCAGCAGCTGGGTAGCGGAAAGCTCCTACGAGCAGTACTTC.

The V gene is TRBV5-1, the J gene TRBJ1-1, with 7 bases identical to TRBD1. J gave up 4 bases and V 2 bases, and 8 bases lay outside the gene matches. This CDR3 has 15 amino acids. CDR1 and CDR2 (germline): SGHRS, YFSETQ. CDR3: CASSFPTGETTEAFF. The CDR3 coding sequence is TGCGCCAGCAGCTTTCCAACAGGGGAGACCACTGAAGCTTTCTTT.

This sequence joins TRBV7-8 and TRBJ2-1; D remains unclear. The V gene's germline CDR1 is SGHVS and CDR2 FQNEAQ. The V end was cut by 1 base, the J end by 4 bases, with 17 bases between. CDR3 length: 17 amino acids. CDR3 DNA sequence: TGTGCCAGCAGCTTAGGACTTCCAGAGATTCAATACAATGAGCAGTTCTTC. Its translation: CASSLGLPEIQYNEQFF.

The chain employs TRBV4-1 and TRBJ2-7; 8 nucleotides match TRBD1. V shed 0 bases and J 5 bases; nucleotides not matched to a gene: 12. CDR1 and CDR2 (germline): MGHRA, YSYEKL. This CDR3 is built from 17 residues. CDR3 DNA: TGCGCCAGCAGCCAAGATCGGGTCAGGGGGCGCTTCCACGAGCAGTACTTC. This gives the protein CASSQDRVRGRFHEQYF.